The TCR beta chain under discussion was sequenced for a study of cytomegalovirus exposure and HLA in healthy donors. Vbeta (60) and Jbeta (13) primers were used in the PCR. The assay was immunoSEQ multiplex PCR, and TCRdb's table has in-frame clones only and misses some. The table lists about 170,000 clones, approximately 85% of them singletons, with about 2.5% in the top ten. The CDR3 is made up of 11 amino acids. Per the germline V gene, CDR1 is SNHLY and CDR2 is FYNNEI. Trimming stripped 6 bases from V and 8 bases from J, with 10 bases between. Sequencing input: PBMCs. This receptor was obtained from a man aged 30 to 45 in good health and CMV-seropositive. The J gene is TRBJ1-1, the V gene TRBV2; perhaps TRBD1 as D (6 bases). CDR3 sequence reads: CASRRTEEAFF. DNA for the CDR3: TGTGCCAGCAGGAGGACAGAGGAAGCTTTCTTT.